This T cell receptor beta chain was sequenced for a study of T-cell reconstitution after alpha-beta-depleted transplantation in children. Unique molecular identifiers were incorporated during preparation of the TCRbeta library. Each CDR3 protein gets one entry after TCRdb re-called the PCR reads with MiXCR. Of about 420,000 distinct CDR3 sequences listed, roughly 16% are singletons. Deletions cut 6 bases from V and 3 bases from J, with 14 bases between. Looked up from germline, CDR1 is SEHNR and CDR2 is FQNEAQ (reference sequence). The CDR3 runs to 14 residues. The V and J genes are TRBV7-9 and TRBJ2-5; D call uncertain. Here the sequenced sample was PBMCs, mostly from graft donor cells, taken 360 days after TCRalphabeta/CD19-depleted stem cell transplant. The receptor was isolated from a boy under three years old who had a stem cell transplant for Wiskott-Aldrich syndrome, so the T cells may come from the graft donor. CDR3 loop: CASRTAWVEETQYF. CDR3 nucleotides: TGTGCCAGCAGAACCGCTTGGGTTGAAGAGACCCAGTACTTC. Looking up the rest from reference TRBV7-9 and TRBJ2-5 gives the full variable domain: DTGVSQNPRHKITKRGQNVTFRCDPISEHNRLYWYRQTLGQGPEFLTYFQNEAQLEKSRLLSDRFSAERPKGSFSTLEIQRTEQGDSAMYLCASRTAWVEETQYFGPGTRLLVL.